The clone carrying this T cell receptor (beta chain) occurred many times. Its antigen is unknown. These data belong to a study of regulatory T cells in long-lasting Graves disease. The germline V gene has CDR1 MDHEN and CDR2 SYDVKM. The CDR3 is 16 amino acids. After removal of 1 base from V and 9 bases from J, the junction contained 14 bases not matched to a gene. Both iRepertoire HTBI primers and Arm-PCR of CDR3 regions were used to build the TCR beta libraries. In the study's own analysis: Among the samples, 60 or so TRBV and 14 to 15 TRBJ segments were identified. TCRdb analysed the multiplex PCR reads with MiXCR anew, one entry per CDR3 protein. It is TCRdb's table, rather than the study itself, that gives the V and J calls and clone size. The sample includes roughly 360,000 distinct CDR3 sequences, 20% to 25% of them seen just once. Indicated time point: persistent/refractory GD, antithyroid drugs over 5 years with positive TRAb. Scientists built the TCR library using RNA that was extracted from PBMCs. A peripheral blood sample, roughly 9.8 milliliters in volume, was drawn into EDTA tubes.

Study findings and constraints: More public clonotypes were shared by persistent patients (around 2,800) than by new patients (approximately 1,000). Rather than thyroid tissue, only peripheral blood underwent study.

The specimen comprised peripheral blood mononuclear cells (PBMCs), sampled when the disease was refractory, from a patient treated with antithyroid drugs. The chain is built from TRBV28 and TRBJ2-7; 8 bases are a match to TRBD1. This sequence was found in a woman in her thirties or forties with Graves disease. CDR3 residues: CASSLFLTGVGRAQYF. CDR3 DNA: TGTGCCAGCAGTTTATTCTTGACAGGGGTCGGGCGCGCGCAGTACTTC. The whole variable domain, filled in from reference TRBV28 and TRBJ2-7, reads DVKVTQSSRYLVKRTGEKVFLECVQDMDHENMFWYRQDPGLGLRLIYFSYDVKMKEKGDIPEGYSVSREKKERFSLILESASTNQTSMYLCASSLFLTGVGRAQYFGPGTRLTVT.